These 13 T cell receptor beta chains share one sample of origin, sequenced in a study of OX40 agonist ivuxolimab in advanced cancers. Sequenced by immunoSEQ multiplex PCR; TCRdb stores in-frame clones only, minus some. The data show nearly 50,000 clones, 85% to 90% seen once. Sample: CD4+ or CD8+ T cells sorted from blood, taken in a trial of the OX40 agonist ivuxolimab. The receptor set was obtained from an adult with an advanced solid tumor such as melanoma, head and neck, liver or kidney cancer.

This chain connects TRBV15 to TRBJ2-2; tentative D call: TRBD2 (5 bases). Germline V gene sequence: CDR1 LNHNV, CDR2 YYDKDF (reference sequence). CDR3 length: 16 residues. V was shortened by 2 bases and J by 0 bases, with 10 bases between the two germline ends. The DNA for the CDR3 is TGTGCCACCAGCAGAAAGATAGCGACGAACACCGGGGAGCTGTTTTTT. Protein sequence: CATSRKIATNTGELFF.

This sequence joins TRBV19 and TRBJ1-2, with 7 bases that match TRBD1. V lost 4 bases to trimming and J lost 1 base; unmatched junction nucleotides: 6. In germline, CDR1 is LNHDA, CDR2 SQIVND (reference sequence). This CDR3 contains 15 residues. This CDR3 is CASSTGTANNYGYTF. CDR3 bases: TGTGCCAGTAGTACCGGGACAGCCAATAACTATGGCTACACCTTC.

This chain joins TRBV6-1 and TRBJ1-4, with D maybe TRBD1 (6 bases). V was shortened by 2 bases and J by 3 bases, with 7 bases between the two germline ends. Germline loops: CDR1 MNHNS, CDR2 SASEGT. The CDR3 extends over 14 amino acids. In DNA, the CDR3 is TGTGCCAGCAGTGAATCAGGGGCTAATGAAAAACTGTTTTTT. Protein sequence: CASSESGANEKLFF.

The chain carries TRBV20-1 and TRBJ2-1, with no clear D. Germline CDR1 DFQATT, CDR2 SNEGSKA (reference sequence). The V end was cut by 4 bases, the J end by 6 bases, with 7 bases between. The CDR3 consists of 11 residues. CDR3 sequence reads: CSATDANEQFF. In nucleotides, the CDR3 is TGCAGTGCTACGGACGCCAATGAGCAGTTCTTC.

This chain links TRBV5-4 with TRBJ2-3; D ambiguous. CDR3 length equals 15 residues. CDR1 is SGHNT and CDR2 is YYREEE in the germline V gene (reference sequence). V dropped 4 bases and J dropped 4 bases, with 16 bases sitting between them. CDR3 sequence reads: CASSRVGIAADTQYF. The CDR3 bases are TGTGCCAGCAGCCGGGTAGGAATAGCCGCAGATACGCAGTATTTT.

The DNA for the CDR3 is TGTGCCAGTAGTATTGCGACAGGGGCCTACGAGCAGTACTTC. Amino acid sequence: CASSIATGAYEQYF. The J gene is TRBJ2-7, the V gene TRBV19; 8 bases are a match to TRBD1. The ends lost 3 bases at V and 2 bases at J; junction bases unmatched: 3. From germline, CDR1 is LNHDA and CDR2 SQIVND (reference sequence). The CDR3 has 14 amino acids.

The V and J genes are TRBV25-1 and TRBJ2-1, with D hard to call. Looked up from germline, CDR1 is MGHDK and CDR2 is SYGVNS. CDR3 size: 14 residues. V was pared by 0 bases and J by 7 bases, with 10 bases between. The CDR3 spells CASSEYAVGNEQFF. DNA for the CDR3: TGTGCCAGCAGTGAATACGCGGTTGGAAATGAGCAGTTCTTC.

The chain employs TRBV18 and TRBJ2-5; D remains ambiguous. V was trimmed by 4 bases and J by 0 bases, leaving 6 bases between them. The CDR3 totals 13 residues. The germline V gene encodes CDR1 KGHSH and CDR2 LQKENI. The CDR3 bases are TGTGCCAGCTCACGAACGTACCAAGAGACCCAGTACTTC. This codes for CASSRTYQETQYF.

The chain has TRBV19 and TRBJ1-5; TRBD1 might be the D (6 bases). CDR1 is LNHDA and CDR2 is SQIVND in the germline V gene (reference sequence). The CDR3 extends over 16 amino acids. V lost 0 bases, J lost 8 bases, and 17 bases lay in between. The CDR3 nucleotides are TGTGCCAGTAGTATAGATCACACGGGGGGCAGTGAGCCCCAGCATTTT. Translated: CASSIDHTGGSEPQHF.

The gene calls are TRBV6-6 and TRBJ2-3; 10 nucleotides match TRBD1. CDR1 and CDR2 (germline): MNHNY, SVGAGI (reference sequence). After removal of 6 bases from V and 3 bases from J, the junction contained 6 bases not matched to a gene. The CDR3 covers 15 residues. The CDR3 nucleotides are TGTGCCAGCAGCGATCCGGGACAGGGGACAGATACGCAGTATTTT. The encoded protein is CASSDPGQGTDTQYF.

This chain links TRBV4-1 with TRBJ1-1; no reliable D call. In germline, CDR1 is MGHRA, CDR2 YSYEKL. This CDR3 contains 13 residues. Trimming removed 5 bases from V and 3 bases from J, with 10 bases in between. The CDR3 protein is CASSSRRDTEAFF. The CDR3 DNA sequence: TGCGCCAGCAGCTCCCGGAGGGACACTGAAGCTTTCTTT.

The V gene is TRBV11-2, the J gene TRBJ2-1, with 11 positions matching TRBD2. CDR3 size: 15 residues. Germline lookup yields CDR1 SGHAT and CDR2 FQNNGV. J gave up 8 bases and V 5 bases, and 8 bases lay outside the gene matches. The CDR3 sequence is CASSPTSGSRYEQFF. The CDR3 DNA sequence: TGTGCCAGCAGCCCCACTAGCGGGAGTCGGTATGAGCAGTTCTTC.

This clone was seen a few times. J is TRBJ1-3 and V is TRBV7-2; D is undetermined. The CDR3 loop spans 13 amino acids. V lost 5 bases and J 0 bases, leaving 5 bases between the germline ends. The germline CDR1 and CDR2 sequences are SGHTA and FQGNSA. CDR3 bases: TGTGCCAGCAGCCCCCCCTCTGGAAACACCATATATTTT. This gives the protein CASSPPSGNTIYF.